This entry features one T cell receptor (beta chain) sequence. This clone was observed a handful of times. The specificity of this receptor is unknown. Within one base of it there is no much larger clone, and no base qualities were kept. This specimen belongs to a study of T cell changes during pregnancy in multiple sclerosis (dated by TCRdb to between 2017 and 2020). For the wider study: Changes in the T cell repertoire over the course of pregnancy were examined in this study in women with multiple sclerosis.

The library was made by the immunoSEQ multiplex PCR assay. TCRdb limited this immuneACCESS table to in-frame rearrangements with V and J called. A share of clones is missing; checked studies link under half to unresolved V genes, and the rest is unexplained. This sample holds roughly 40,000 clones; roughly 92% were observed only once. The ten biggest clones cover around 0.8% of the sample. Sequences KGHSH (CDR1) and LQKENI (CDR2) are obtained from the germline V gene. The CDR3 sequence holds 12 residues, the cysteine and phenylalanine included. Only the CDR3 region is kept as DNA, spanning 36 bases read in frame from base 1. Trimming costs V 4 bases and J 0 bases, and their ends lie 2 bases apart.

This TCR derives from a female donor with multiple sclerosis, enrolled in a pregnancy study. The chain was built from TRBV18 and TRBJ2-3; there is no confident call for the D gene. The source material was CD4+ T cells from peripheral blood mononuclear cells, sampled before pregnancy. The CDR3 region has the sequence CASSLSTDTQYF. The nucleotide sequence is TGTGCCAGCTCACTAAGCACAGATACGCAGTATTTT.